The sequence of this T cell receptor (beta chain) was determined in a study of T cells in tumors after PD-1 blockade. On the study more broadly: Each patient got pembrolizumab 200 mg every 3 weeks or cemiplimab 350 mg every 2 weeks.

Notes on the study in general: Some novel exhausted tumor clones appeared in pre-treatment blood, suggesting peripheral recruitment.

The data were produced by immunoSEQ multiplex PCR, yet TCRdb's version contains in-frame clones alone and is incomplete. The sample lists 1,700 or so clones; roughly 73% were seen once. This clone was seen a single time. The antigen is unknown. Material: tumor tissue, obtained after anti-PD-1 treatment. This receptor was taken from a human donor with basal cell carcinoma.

This CDR3 reads CASRNLAGGHEQFF. As DNA, the CDR3 is TGTGCCAGCAGGAATTTAGCGGGAGGGCATGAGCAGTTCTTC. The chain is built from TRBV6-5 and TRBJ2-1, with 11 positions matching TRBD2. From germline, CDR1 is MNHEY and CDR2 SVGAGI. The CDR3 runs to 14 residues. V dropped 6 bases and J dropped 8; count of bases not matched to a gene: 6.